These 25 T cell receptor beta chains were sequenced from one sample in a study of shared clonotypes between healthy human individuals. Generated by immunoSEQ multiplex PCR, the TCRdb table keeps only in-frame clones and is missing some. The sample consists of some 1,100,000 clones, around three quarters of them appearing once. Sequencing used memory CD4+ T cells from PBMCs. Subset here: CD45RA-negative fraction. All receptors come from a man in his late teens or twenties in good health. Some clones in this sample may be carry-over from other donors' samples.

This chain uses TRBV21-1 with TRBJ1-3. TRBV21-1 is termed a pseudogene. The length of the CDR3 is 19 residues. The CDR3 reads CASSLGGRVVILEGNTIYF. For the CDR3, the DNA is TGTGCCAGCAGCCTAGGCGGGAGGGTGGTAATTCTAGAGGGAAACACCATATATTTT.

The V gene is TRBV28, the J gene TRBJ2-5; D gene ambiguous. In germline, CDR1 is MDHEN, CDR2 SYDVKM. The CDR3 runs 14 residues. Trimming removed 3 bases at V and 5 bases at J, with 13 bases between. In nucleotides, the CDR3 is TGTGCCAGCAGTTTTCCCAAACGTCGGGAGACCCAGTACTTC. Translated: CASSFPKRRETQYF.

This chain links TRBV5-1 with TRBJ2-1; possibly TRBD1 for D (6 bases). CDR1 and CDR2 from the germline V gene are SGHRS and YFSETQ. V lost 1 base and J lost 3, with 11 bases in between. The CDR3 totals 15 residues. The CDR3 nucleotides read TGCGCCAGCAGCTTGAAGGGGGAGCTCTACAATGAGCAGTTCTTC. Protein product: CASSLKGELYNEQFF. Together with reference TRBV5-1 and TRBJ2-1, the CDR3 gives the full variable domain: KAGVTQTPRYLIKTRGQQVTLSCSPISGHRSVSWYQQTPGQGLQFLFEYFSETQRNKGNFPGRFSGRQFSNSRSEMNVSTLELGDSALYLCASSLKGELYNEQFFGPGTRLTVL.

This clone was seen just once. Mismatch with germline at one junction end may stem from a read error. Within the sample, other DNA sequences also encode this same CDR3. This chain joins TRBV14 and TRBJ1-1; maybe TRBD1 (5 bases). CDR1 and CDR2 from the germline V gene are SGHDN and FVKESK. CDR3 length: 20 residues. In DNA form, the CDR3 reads TGTGCCAGCAGCCCTCACTTGGGGGGTCCTCCTATGTTAGCGAACACTGAGGCTTTCTTT. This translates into CASSPHLGGPPMLANTEAFF.

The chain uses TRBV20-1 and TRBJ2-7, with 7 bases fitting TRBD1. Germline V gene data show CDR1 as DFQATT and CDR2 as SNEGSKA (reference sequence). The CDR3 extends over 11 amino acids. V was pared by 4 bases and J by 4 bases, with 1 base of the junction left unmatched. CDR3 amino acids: CSATTGYEQYF. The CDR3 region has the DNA TGCAGTGCTACGACAGGGTACGAGCAGTACTTC.

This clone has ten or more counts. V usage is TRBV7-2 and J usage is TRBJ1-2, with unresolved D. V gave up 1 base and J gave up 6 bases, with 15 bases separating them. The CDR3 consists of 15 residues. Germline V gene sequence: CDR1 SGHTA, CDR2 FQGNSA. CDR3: CASSLGPVAGHGYTF. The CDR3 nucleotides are TGTGCCAGCAGCTTAGGGCCGGTGGCGGGCCATGGCTACACCTTC. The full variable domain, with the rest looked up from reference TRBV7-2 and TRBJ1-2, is GAGVSQSPSNKVTEKGKDVELRCDPISGHTALYWYRQSLGQGLEFLIYFQGNSAPDKSGLPSDRFSAERTGGSVSTLTIQRTQQEDSAVYLCASSLGPVAGHGYTFGSGTRLTVV.

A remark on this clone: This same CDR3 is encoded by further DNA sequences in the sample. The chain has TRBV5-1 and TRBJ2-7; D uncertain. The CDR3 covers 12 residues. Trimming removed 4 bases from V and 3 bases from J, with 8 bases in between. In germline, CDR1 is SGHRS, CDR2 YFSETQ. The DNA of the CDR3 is TGCGCCAGCAGCCCGGGCGGCTACGAGCAGTACTTC. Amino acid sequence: CASSPGGYEQYF. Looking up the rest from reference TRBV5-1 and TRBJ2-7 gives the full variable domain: KAGVTQTPRYLIKTRGQQVTLSCSPISGHRSVSWYQQTPGQGLQFLFEYFSETQRNKGNFPGRFSGRQFSNSRSEMNVSTLELGDSALYLCASSPGGYEQYFGPGTRLTVT.

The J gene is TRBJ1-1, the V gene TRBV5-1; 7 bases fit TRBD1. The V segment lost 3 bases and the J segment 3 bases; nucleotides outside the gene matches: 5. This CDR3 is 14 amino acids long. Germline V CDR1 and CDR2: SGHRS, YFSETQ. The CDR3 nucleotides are TGCGCCAGCAGCTCGGGACAGCCTGACACTGAAGCTTTCTTT. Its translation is CASSSGQPDTEAFF.

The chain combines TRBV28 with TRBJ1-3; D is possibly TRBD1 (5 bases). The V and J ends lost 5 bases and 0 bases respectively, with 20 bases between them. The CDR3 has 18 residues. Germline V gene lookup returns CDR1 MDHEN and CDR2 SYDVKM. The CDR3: CASSIFDSFLRSGNTIYF. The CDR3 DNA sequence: TGTGCCAGCAGTATCTTCGACAGCTTCCTCCGCTCTGGAAACACCATATATTTT.

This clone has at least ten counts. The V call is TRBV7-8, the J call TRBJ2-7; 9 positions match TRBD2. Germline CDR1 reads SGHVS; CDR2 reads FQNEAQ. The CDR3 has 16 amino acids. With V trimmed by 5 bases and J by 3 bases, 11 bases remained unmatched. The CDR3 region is CASSPALREGGYEQYF. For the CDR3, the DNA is TGTGCCAGCAGCCCAGCCTTGCGGGAGGGCGGCTACGAGCAGTACTTC.

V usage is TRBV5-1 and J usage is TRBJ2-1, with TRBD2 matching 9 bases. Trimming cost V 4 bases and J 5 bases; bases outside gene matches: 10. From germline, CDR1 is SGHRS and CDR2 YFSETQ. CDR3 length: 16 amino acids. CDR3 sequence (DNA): TGCGCCAGCAGCAGGTTAGCGGGAGAGGAGAACAATGAGCAGTTCTTC. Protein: CASSRLAGEENNEQFF. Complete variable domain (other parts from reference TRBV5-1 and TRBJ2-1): KAGVTQTPRYLIKTRGQQVTLSCSPISGHRSVSWYQQTPGQGLQFLFEYFSETQRNKGNFPGRFSGRQFSNSRSEMNVSTLELGDSALYLCASSRLAGEENNEQFFGPGTRLTVL.

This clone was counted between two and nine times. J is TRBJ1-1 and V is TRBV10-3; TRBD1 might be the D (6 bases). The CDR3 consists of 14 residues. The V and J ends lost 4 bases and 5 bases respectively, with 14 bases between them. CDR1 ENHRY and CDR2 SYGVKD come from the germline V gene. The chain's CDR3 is CAISVAGAKTEAFF. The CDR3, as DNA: TGTGCCATCAGTGTTGCAGGGGCCAAAACTGAAGCTTTCTTT.

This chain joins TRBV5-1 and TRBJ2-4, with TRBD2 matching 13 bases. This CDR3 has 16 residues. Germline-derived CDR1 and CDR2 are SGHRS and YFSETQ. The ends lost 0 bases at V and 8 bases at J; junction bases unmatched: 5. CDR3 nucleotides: TGCGCCAGCAGCTTGGGGACTAGCGGGAGTCGGGACATTCAGTACTTC. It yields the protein CASSLGTSGSRDIQYF.

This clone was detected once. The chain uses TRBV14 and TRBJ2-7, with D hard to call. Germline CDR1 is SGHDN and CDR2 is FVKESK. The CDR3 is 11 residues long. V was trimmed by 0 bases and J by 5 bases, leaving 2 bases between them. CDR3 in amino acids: CASSQDHEQYF. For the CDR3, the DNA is TGTGCCAGCAGCCAAGACCACGAGCAGTACTTC.

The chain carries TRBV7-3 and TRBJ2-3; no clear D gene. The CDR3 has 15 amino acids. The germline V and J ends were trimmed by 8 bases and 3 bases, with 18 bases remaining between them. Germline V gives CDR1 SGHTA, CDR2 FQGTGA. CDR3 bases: TGTGCCAGCGCGTCCCGACTTGAAAAAACAGATACGCAGTATTTT. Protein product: CASASRLEKTDTQYF.

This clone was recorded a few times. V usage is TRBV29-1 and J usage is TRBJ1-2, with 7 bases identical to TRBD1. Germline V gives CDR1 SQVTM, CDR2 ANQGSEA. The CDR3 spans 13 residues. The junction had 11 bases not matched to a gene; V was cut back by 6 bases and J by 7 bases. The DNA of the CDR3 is TGCAGCGTCGTGAGCAACGACAGGGTTGGCTACACCTTC. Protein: CSVVSNDRVGYTF.

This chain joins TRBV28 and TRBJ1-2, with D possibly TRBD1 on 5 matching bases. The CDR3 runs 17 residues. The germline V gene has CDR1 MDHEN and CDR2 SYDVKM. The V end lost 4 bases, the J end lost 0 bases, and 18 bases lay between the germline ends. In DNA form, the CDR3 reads TGTGCCAGCAGTTCCCCTCGTGGGGGACGGCCTAACTATGGCTACACCTTC. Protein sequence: CASSSPRGGRPNYGYTF.

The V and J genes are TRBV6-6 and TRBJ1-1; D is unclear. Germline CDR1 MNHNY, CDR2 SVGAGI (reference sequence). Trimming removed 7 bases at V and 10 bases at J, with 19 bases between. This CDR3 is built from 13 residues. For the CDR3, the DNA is TGTGCCAGCATCCAATTGCAGACCACGATAGCTTTCTTT. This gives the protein CASIQLQTTIAFF.

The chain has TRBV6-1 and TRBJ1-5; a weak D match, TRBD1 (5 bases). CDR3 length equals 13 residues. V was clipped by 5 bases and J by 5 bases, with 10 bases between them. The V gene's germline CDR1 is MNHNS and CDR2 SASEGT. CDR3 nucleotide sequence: TGTGCCAGCAGTCGACAGAGTGATCAGCCCCAGCATTTT. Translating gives CASSRQSDQPQHF.

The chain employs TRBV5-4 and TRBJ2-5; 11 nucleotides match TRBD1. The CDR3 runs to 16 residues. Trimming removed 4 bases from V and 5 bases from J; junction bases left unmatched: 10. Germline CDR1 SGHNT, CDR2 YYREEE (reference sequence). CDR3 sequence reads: CASSPQFRDRGETQYF. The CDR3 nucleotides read TGTGCCAGCAGCCCCCAGTTCCGGGACAGGGGGGAGACCCAGTACTTC.

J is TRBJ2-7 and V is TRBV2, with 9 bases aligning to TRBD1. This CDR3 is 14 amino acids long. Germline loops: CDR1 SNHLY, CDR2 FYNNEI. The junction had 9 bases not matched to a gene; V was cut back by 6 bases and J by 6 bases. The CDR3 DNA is TGTGCCAGCAGGGAGACGGGACAGGGCACCGAGCAGTACTTC. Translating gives CASRETGQGTEQYF.

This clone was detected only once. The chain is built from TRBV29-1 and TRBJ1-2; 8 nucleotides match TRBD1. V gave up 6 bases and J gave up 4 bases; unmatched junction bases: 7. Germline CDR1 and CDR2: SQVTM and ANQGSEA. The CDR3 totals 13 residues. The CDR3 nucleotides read TGCAGCGTCAGGACAGGGACTACCTATGGCTACACCTTC. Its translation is CSVRTGTTYGYTF.

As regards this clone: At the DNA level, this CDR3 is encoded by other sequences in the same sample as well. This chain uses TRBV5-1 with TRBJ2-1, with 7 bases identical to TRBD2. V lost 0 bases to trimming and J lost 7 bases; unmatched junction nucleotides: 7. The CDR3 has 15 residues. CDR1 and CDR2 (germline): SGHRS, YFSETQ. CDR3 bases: TGCGCCAGCAGCTTGGCGGGAGGTACGGGGAATGAGCAGTTCTTC. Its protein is CASSLAGGTGNEQFF.

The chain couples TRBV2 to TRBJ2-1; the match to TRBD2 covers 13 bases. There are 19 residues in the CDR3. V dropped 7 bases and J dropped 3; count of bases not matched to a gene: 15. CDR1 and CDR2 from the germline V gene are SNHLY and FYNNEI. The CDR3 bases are TGTGCCAGCACTTCGTCACTAGCGGGAGGGCCCAGGGTCTACAATGAGCAGTTCTTC. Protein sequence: CASTSSLAGGPRVYNEQFF.

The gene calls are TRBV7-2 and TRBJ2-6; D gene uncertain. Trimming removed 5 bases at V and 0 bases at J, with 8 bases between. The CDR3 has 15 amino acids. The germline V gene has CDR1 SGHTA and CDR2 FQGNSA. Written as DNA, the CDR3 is TGTGCCAGCAGCACGGGTAACTCTGGGGCCAACGTCCTGACTTTC. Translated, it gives CASSTGNSGANVLTF.